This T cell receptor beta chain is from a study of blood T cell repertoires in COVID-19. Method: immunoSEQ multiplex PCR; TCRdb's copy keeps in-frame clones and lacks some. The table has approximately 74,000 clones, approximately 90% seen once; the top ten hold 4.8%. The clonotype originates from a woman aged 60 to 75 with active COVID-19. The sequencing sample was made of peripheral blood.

As DNA, the CDR3 is TGTGCCAGCAGCCAAACAGGCTACAATGAGCAGTTCTTC. As protein: CASSQTGYNEQFF. The chain carries TRBV3-1 (or the pseudogene TRBV3-2) and TRBJ2-1, with D perhaps TRBD1 (5 bases). V was trimmed by 2 bases and J by 3 bases, leaving 5 bases between them. CDR1 is LGHDT and CDR2 is YNNKEL in the germline V gene (reference sequence). CDR3 size: 13 residues.